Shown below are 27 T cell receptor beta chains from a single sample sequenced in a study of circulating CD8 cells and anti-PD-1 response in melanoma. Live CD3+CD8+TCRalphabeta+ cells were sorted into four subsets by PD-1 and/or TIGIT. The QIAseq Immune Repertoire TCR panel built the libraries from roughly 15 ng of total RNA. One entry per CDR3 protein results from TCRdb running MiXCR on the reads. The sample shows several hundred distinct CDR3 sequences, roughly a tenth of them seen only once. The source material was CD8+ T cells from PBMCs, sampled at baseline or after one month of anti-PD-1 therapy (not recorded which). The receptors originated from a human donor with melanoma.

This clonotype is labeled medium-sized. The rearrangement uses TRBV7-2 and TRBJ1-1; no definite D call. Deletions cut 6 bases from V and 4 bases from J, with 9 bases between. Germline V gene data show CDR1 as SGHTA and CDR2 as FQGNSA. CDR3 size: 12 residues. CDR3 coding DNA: TGTGCCAGCAGGACCATGGGCACTGAAGCTTTCTTT. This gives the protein CASRTMGTEAFF.

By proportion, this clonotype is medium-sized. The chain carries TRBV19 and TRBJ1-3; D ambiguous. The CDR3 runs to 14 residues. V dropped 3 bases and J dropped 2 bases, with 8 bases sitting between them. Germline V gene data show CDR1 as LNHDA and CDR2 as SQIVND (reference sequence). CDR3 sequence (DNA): TGTGCCAGTAGTATTGGGAAAACTGGAAACACCATATATTTT. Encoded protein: CASSIGKTGNTIYF.

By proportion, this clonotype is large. CDR3: CASSEKLRQETQYF. CDR3 nucleotide sequence: TGTGCCAGCAGTGAAAAGTTGCGGCAAGAGACCCAGTACTTC. The chain combines TRBV2 with TRBJ2-5; D call uncertain. CDR1 and CDR2 (germline): SNHLY, FYNNEI. V shed 2 bases and J shed 2 bases, with 9 bases lying between them. The CDR3 runs 14 residues.

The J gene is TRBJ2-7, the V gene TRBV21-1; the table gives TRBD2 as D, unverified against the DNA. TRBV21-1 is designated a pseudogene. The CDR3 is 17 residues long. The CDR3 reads CASTAASGGVSSYEQYF. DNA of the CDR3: TGTGCCAGCACAGCGGCTAGCGGGGGGGTCTCCTCCTACGAGCAGTACTTC.

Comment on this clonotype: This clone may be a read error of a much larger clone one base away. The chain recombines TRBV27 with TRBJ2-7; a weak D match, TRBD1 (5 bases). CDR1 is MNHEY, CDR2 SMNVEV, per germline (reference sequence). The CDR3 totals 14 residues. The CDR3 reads CASRDTDSSYGQYF. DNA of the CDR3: TGTGCCAGCAGGGATACAGACAGCTCCTACGGGCAGTACTTC.

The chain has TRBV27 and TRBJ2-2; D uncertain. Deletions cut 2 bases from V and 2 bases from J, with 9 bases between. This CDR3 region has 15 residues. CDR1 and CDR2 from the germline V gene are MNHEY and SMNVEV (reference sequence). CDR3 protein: CASSLVAVNTGELFF. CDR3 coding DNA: TGTGCCAGCAGTTTAGTTGCAGTCAACACCGGGGAGCTGTTTTTT.

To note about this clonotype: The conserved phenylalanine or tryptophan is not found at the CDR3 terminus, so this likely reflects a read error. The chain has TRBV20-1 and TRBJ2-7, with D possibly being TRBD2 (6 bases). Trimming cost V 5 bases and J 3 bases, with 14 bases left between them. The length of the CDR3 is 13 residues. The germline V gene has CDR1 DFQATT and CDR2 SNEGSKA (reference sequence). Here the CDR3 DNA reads TGCAGTGCTCCGGAGGGGACCTTCTACGAGCAGTACTCC. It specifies CSAPEGTFYEQYS.

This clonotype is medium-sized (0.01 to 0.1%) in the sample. The CDR3 DNA reads TGTGCCAGCGGAGGAGACAGCTATAACTATGGCTACACCTTC. Amino acid sequence: CASGGDSYNYGYTF. V gene TRBV12-3 or TRBV12-4 combines with J gene TRBJ1-2; possible D gene TRBD1, 5 bases. Trimming removed 8 bases at V and 1 base at J, with 14 bases between. CDR3 size: 14 residues.

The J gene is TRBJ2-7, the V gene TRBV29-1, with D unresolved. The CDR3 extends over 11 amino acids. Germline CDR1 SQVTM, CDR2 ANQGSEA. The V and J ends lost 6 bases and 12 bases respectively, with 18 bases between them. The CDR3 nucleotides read TGCAGCGTCCGTACCCCGGAAGACATGTACTTC. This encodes CSVRTPEDMYF.

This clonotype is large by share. The DNA for the CDR3 is TGTGCCAGCAGTTACGGGCAGGGGGGTGACGAGCAGTACTTC. Encoded protein: CASSYGQGGDEQYF. This chain joins TRBV6-6 and TRBJ2-7, with D perhaps matching TRBD1 (7 bases). The CDR3 length is 14 residues. Germline V CDR1 and CDR2: MNHNY, SVGAGI (reference sequence). V shed 2 bases and J shed 5 bases, with 13 bases lying between them.

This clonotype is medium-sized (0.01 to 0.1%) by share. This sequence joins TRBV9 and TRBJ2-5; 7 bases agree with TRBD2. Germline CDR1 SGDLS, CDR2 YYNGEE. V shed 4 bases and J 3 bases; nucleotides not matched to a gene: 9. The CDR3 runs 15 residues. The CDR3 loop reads CASSPRIGLEETQYF. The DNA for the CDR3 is TGTGCCAGCAGCCCACGAATCGGACTAGAAGAGACCCAGTACTTC.

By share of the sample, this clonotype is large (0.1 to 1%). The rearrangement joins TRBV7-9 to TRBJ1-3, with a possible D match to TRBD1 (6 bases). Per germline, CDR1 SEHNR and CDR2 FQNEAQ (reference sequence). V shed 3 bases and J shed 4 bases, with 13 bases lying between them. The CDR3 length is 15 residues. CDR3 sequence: CASSFAGAQGNTIYF. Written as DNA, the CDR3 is TGTGCCAGCAGCTTCGCAGGGGCCCAGGGAAACACCATATATTTT. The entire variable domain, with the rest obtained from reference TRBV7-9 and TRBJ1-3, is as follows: DTGVSQNPRHKITKRGQNVTFRCDPISEHNRLYWYRQTLGQGPEFLTYFQNEAQLEKSRLLSDRFSAERPKGSFSTLEIQRTEQGDSAMYLCASSFAGAQGNTIYFGEGSWLTVV.

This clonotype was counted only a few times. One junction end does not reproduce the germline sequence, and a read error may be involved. The CDR3 sequence: CASREGTRNEQFF. In DNA form, the CDR3 reads TGTGCCAGCAGGGAAGGGACTAGAAATGAGCAGTTCTTC. The V gene is TRBV2, the J gene TRBJ2-1, with 8 bases that match TRBD2. The CDR3 contains 13 residues. The germline gives CDR1 SNHLY, CDR2 FYNNEI. Complete variable domain (other parts from reference TRBV2 and TRBJ2-1): EPEVTQTPSHQVTQMGQEVILRCVPISNHLYFYWYRQILGQKVEFLVSFYNNEISEKSEIFDDQFSVERPDGSNFTLKIRSTKLEDSAMYFCASREGTRNEQFFGPGTRLTVL.

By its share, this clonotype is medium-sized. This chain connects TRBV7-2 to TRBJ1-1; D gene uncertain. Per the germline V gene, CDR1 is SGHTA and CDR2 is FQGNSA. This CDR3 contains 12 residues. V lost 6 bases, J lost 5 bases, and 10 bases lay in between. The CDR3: CASRIVGTEAFF. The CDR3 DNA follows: TGTGCCAGCAGAATAGTGGGGACTGAAGCTTTCTTT.

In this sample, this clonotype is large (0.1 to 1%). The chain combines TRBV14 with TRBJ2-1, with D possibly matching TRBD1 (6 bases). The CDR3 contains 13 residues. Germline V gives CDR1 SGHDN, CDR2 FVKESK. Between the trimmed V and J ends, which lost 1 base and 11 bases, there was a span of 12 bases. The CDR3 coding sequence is TGTGCCAGCAGCCAAGTACAGGGCCCAAAGCAGTTCTTC. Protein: CASSQVQGPKQFF.

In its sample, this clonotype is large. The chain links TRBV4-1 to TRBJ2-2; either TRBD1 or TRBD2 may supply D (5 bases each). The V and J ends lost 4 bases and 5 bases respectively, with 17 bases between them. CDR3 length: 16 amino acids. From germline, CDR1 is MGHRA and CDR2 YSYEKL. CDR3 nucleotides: TGCGCCAGCAGCCGCACGCGAAATGGGGGAACCGGGGAGCTGTTTTTT. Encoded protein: CASSRTRNGGTGELFF.

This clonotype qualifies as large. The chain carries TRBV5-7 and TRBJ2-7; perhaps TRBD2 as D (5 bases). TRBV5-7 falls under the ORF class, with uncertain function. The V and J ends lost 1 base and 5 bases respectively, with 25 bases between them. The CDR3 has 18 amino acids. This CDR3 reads CASSLSRHGVRGKNEQYF. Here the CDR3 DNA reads TGTGCCAGCAGCTTGTCCAGGCACGGGGTACGAGGGAAAAACGAGCAGTACTTC.

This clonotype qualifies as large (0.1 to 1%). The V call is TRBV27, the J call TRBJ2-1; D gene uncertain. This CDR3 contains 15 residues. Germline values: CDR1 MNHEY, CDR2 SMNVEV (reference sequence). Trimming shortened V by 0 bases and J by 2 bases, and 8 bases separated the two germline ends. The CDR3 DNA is TGTGCCAGCAGTTTATCAGGGTTGGCCTACAATGAGCAGTTCTTC. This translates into CASSLSGLAYNEQFF.

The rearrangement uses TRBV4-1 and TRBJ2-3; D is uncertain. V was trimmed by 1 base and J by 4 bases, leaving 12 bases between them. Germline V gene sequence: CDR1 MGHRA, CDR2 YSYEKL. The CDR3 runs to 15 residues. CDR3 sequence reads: CASSQGSPSADTQYF. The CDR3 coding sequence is TGCGCCAGCAGCCAAGGGTCCCCGAGCGCAGATACGCAGTATTTT.

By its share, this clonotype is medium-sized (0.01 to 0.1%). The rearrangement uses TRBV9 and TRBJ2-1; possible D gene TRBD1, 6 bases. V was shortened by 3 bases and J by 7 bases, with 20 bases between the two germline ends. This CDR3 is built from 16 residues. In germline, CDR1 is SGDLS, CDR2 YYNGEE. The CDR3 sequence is CASSAQGGGQSNEQFF. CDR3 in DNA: TGTGCCAGCAGCGCCCAGGGTGGGGGCCAATCAAATGAGCAGTTCTTC. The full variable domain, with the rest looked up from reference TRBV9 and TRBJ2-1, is DSGVTQTPKHLITATGQRVTLRCSPRSGDLSVYWYQQSLDQGLQFLIQYYNGEERAKGNILERFSAQQFPDLHSELNLSSLELGDSALYFCASSAQGGGQSNEQFFGPGTRLTVL.

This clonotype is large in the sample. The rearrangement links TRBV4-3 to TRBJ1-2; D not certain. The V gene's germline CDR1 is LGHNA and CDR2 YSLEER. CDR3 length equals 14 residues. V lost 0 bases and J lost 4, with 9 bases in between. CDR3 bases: TGCGCCAGCAGCCAAGATGGCAGGTTCTATGGCTACACCTTC. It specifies CASSQDGRFYGYTF.

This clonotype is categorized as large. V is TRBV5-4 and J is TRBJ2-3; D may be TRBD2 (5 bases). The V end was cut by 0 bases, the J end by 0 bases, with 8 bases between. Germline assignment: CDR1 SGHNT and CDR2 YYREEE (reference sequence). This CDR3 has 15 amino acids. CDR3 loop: CASSLGRTSTDTQYF. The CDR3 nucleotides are TGTGCCAGCAGCTTGGGCCGGACTAGCACAGATACGCAGTATTTT.

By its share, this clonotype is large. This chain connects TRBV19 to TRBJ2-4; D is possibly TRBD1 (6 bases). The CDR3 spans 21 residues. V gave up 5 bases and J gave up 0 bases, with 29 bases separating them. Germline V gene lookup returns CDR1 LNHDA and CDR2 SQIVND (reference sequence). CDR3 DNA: TGTGCCAGTAGTTCCCTACCCGGACAGCTAGCAACGACCCTAGCCAAAAACATTCAGTACTTC. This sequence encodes CASSSLPGQLATTLAKNIQYF.

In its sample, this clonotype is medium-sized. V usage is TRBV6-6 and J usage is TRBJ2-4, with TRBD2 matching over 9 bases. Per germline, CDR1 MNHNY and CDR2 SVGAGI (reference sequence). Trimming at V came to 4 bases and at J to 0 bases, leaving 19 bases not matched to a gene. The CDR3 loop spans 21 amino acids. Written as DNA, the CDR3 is TGTGCCAGCAGTTCCTATCAGTTAGCGGGGGAGACTTCAATAGCCAAAAACATTCAGTACTTC. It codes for CASSSYQLAGETSIAKNIQYF.

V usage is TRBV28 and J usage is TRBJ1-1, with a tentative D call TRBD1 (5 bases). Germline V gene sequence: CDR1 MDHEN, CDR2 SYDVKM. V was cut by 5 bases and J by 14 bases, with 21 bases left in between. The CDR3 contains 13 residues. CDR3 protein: CASSPRGEVSAFF. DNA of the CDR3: TGTGCCAGCAGTCCCCGAGGGGAGGTGAGTGCCTTCTTT.

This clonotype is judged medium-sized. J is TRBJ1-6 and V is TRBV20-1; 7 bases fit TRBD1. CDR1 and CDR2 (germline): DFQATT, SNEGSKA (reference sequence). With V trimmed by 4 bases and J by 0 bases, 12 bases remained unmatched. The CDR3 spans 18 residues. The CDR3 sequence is CSANDRETISSYNSPLHF. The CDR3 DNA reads TGCAGTGCTAATGACAGGGAAACCATCAGCTCCTATAATTCACCCCTCCACTTT.

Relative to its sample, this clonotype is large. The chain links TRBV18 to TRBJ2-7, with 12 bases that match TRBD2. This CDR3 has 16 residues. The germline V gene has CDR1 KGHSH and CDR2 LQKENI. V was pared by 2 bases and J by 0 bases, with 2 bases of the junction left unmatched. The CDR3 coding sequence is TGTGCCAGCTCACCATGGACTAGCGGGGACTCCTACGAGCAGTACTTC. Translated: CASSPWTSGDSYEQYF.